This record concerns one T cell receptor beta chain sequence. Its antigen remains unidentified. No qualities accompany the bases; no much larger clone lies one base away. The data derive from a study of T cells after yellow fever vaccination (dated by TCRdb to between 2018 and 2020). For the wider study: The SMART-Seq v4 Ultra Low Input RNA kit was used to prepare libraries from fractions with low cell numbers. To follow T-cell clones before and after both primary and booster YFV17D yellow fever vaccination, bulk TCR alpha and beta repertoires underwent longitudinal sequencing. Two healthy male donors, one aged 18 to 30 and one aged 30 to 40 years, made up the cohort. Bulk PBMC replicates and cell subsets were isolated from blood drawn at multiple timepoints before and after both primary and secondary immunization. The research as a whole found: Computational filtering was needed because FACS-sorted repertoires could contain abundant contaminating clonotypes from the bulk population. The study included only a couple of donors, which limits how far the findings can be generalized. Compared with the primary T-cell response, the secondary T-cell response was faster but weaker, reaching its peak on day 5 rather than on day 15. A small fraction of clonotypes appeared in both the CD4 and CD8 compartments, likely as a result of convergent recombination. Most clones expanded after primary vaccination (roughly 96% of CD4 and approximately 86% of CD8) were re-detected after the booster, suggesting that broad memory maintenance occurred.

According to the study, the label for this sample's treatment or condition signals: live attenuated yellow fever vaccine strain. At every blood-draw timepoint, two biological replicates of bulk PBMCs were collected. PBMCs were isolated from peripheral blood using a standard Ficoll-Paque protocol. TriZol was used to extract RNA from bulk PBMCs, from CD4 and CD8 fractions, and from dextramer-positive and dextramer-negative fractions. TCR cDNA was synthesized by 5'RACE template switching, which introduced a universal primer site and unique molecular identifiers. Priming for cDNA synthesis came from both the TCR alpha and TCR beta constant segments. Library amplification used two PCR steps, and the second PCR step added sample barcodes and sequencing adapters. Sequencing of libraries was done on Illumina HiSeq 2500 (2x100 bp) or NovaSeq (2x150 bp). As for the original processing: Demultiplexing of reads and collapsing into UMI consensus sequences were performed with MIGEC, and V(D)J alignment was carried out with MiXCR. Vaccine-responding clonotypes were identified with edgeR using replicate PBMC samples, with FDR below 0.01 and a log2 fold change above 5 up to day 15 being required. CD4 or CD8 identity was assigned to each bulk clonotype according to whether the clonotype was present at higher abundance in the sequenced CD4 repertoire or the sequenced CD8 repertoire. Using fastp at Q25 and MiXCR, TCRdb reprocessed the public reads and kept productive beta chains. Each entry merges the rows of one CDR3 protein and shows their most common DNA and genes. These V and J calls are TCRdb output, not the study's own analysis. The sample contains some 670,000 distinct CDR3 sequences, roughly an eighth of them found a single time. The top ten clones comprise 14% to 15% of the sample.

The clonotype was recovered from a man aged 25 to 40 who received the YFV17D yellow fever vaccine. This sample comprised PBMCs, obtained on the day of the yellow fever booster vaccination.

CDR3 loop: CASSQAGIKNIQYF. The DNA sequence follows: TGTGCCAGCAGCCAAGCAGGGATTAAAAACATTCAGTACTTC. The V and J genes are TRBV14 and TRBJ2-4; TRBD1 is perhaps the D gene, given 5 matching bases. The trim is 1 base for V and 4 bases for J, with a gap of 8 bases between the germline ends. Including cysteine and phenylalanine, the CDR3 has 14 amino acids. Only the CDR3 part of the read is kept: 42 bases, read in frame from the first base. Based on the germline V gene, the CDR1 and CDR2 sequences are SGHDN and FVKESK.